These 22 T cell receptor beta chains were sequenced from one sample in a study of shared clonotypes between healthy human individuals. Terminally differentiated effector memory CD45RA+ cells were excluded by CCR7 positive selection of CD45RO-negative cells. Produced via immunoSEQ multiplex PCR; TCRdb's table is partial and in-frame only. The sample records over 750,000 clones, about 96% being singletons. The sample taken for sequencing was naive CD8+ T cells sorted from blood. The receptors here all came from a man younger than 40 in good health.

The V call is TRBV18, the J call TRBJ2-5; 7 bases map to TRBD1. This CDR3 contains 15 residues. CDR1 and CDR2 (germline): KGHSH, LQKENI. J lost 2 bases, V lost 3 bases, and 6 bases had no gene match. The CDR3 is CASSPPDRVQETQYF. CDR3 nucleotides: TGTGCCAGCTCACCTCCCGACAGGGTTCAAGAGACCCAGTACTTC.

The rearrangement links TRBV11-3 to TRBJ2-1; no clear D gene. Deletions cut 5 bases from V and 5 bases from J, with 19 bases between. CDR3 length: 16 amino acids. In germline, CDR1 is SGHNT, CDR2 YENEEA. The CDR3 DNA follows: TGTGCCAGCAGCCCTCATGGGGAAGGAACAAACAATGAGCAGTTCTTC. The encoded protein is CASSPHGEGTNNEQFF.

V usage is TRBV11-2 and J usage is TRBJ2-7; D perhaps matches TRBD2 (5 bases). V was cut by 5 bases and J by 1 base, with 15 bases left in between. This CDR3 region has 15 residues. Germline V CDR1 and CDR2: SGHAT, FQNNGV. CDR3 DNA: TGTGCCAGCAGCCAGAGGGAAGAAGGTTCCTACGAGCAGTACTTC. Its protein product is CASSQREEGSYEQYF.

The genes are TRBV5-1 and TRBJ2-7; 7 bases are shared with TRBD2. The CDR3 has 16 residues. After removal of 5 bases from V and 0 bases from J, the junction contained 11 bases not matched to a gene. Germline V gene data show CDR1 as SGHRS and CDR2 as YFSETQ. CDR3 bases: TGCGCCAGCAGTTTGACCCTTAGGACTAGCTCCTACGAGCAGTACTTC. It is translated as CASSLTLRTSSYEQYF.

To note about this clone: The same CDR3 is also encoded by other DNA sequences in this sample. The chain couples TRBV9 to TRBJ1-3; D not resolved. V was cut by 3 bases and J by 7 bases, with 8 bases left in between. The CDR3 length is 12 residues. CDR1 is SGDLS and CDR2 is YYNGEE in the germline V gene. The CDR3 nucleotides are TGTGCCAGCAGCGGGCAGAGGAACACCATATATTTT. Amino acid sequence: CASSGQRNTIYF.

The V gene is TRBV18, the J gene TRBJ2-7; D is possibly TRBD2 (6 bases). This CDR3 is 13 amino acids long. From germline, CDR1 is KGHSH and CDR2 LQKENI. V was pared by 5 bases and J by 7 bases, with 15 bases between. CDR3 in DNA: TGTGCCAGCTCAACGGGAGCGGCGGGAGAGCAGTACTTC. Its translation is CASSTGAAGEQYF.

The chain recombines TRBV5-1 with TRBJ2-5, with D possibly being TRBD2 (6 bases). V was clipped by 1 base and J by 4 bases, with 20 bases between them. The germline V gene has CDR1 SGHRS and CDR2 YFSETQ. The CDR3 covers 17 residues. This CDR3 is CASSLLPGADEGETQYF. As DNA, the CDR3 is TGCGCCAGCAGCTTGTTACCGGGAGCTGATGAAGGAGAGACCCAGTACTTC.

The CDR3 here is CASSPPLAIGDNEQFF. DNA for the CDR3: TGTGCCAGCAGCCCCCCCCTAGCAATAGGGGACAATGAGCAGTTCTTC. The chain couples TRBV11-2 to TRBJ2-1; D might be TRBD1 or TRBD2, each matching 5 bases. CDR1 SGHAT and CDR2 FQNNGV come from the germline V gene. The CDR3 runs to 16 residues. The V and J ends lost 5 bases and 5 bases respectively, with 19 bases between them.

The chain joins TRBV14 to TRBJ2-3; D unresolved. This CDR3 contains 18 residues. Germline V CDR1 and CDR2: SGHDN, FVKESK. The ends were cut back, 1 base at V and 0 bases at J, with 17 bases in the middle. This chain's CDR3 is CASSQGPETGISTDTQYF. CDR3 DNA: TGTGCCAGCAGCCAAGGTCCGGAGACTGGTATAAGCACAGATACGCAGTATTTT.

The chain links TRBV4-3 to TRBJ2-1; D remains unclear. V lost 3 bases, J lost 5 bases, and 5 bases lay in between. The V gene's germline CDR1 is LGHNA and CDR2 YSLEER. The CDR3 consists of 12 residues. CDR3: CASSQENNEQFF. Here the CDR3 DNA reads TGCGCCAGCAGCCAGGAGAACAATGAGCAGTTCTTC.

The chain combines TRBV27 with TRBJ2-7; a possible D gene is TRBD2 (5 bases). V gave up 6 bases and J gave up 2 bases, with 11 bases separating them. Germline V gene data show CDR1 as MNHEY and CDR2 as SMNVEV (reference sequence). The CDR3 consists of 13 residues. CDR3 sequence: CASSEWETYEQYF. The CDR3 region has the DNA TGTGCCAGCAGCGAGTGGGAGACCTACGAGCAGTACTTC.

DNA for the CDR3: TGTGCCAGCAGTCCAGGGGGGGCGGGCTACACCTTC. Its protein is CASSPGGAGYTF. J is TRBJ1-2 and V is TRBV27; the match to TRBD1 covers 7 bases. Germline values: CDR1 MNHEY, CDR2 SMNVEV (reference sequence). The CDR3 loop spans 12 amino acids. The junction had 5 bases not matched to a gene; V was cut back by 5 bases and J by 8 bases.

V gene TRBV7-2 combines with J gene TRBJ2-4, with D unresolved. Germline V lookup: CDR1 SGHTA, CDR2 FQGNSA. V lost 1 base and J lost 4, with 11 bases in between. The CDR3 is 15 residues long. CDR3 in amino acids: CASSLVLDRKNIQYF. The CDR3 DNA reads TGTGCCAGCAGCTTAGTTCTCGACCGGAAAAACATTCAGTACTTC.

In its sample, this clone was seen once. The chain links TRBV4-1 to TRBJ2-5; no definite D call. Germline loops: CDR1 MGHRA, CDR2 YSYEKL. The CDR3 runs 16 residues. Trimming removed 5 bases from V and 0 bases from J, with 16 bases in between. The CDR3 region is CASSSLTVTDQETQYF. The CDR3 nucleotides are TGCGCCAGCAGCTCCTTGACGGTAACCGACCAAGAGACCCAGTACTTC.

The CDR3 here is CASSLGAGGSYEQYF. As DNA, the CDR3 is TGTGCCAGCAGCTTAGGGGCGGGAGGCTCCTACGAGCAGTACTTC. The chain has TRBV7-3 and TRBJ2-7, with 8 bases identical to TRBD2. This CDR3 contains 15 residues. The germline CDR1 and CDR2 sequences are SGHTA and FQGTGA. V lost 2 bases, J lost 0 bases, and 3 bases stayed unmatched.

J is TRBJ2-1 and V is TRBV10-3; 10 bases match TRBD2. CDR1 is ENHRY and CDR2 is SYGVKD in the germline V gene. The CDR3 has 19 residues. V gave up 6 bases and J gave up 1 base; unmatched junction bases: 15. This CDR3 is CAIRRGTSGAPSSYNEQFF. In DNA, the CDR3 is TGTGCCATCAGAAGGGGAACTAGCGGGGCTCCTTCTTCCTACAATGAGCAGTTCTTC.

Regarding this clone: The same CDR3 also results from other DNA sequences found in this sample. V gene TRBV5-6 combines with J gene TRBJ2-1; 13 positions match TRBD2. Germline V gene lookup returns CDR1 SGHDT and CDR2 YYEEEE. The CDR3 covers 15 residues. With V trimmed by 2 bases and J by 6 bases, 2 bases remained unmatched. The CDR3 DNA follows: TGTGCCAGCAGCTTCGGACTAGCGGGAGTCAATGAGCAGTTCTTC. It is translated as CASSFGLAGVNEQFF.

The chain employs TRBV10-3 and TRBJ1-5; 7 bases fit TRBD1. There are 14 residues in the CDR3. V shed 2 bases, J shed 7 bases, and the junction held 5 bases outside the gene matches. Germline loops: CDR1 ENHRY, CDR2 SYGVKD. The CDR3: CAISEVDREQPQHF. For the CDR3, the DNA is TGTGCCATCAGTGAGGTCGACAGGGAACAGCCCCAGCATTTT.

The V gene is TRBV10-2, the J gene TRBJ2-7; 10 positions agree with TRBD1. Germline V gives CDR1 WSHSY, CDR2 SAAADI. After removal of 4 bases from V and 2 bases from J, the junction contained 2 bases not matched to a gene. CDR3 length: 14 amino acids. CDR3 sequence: CASSVGTGAYEQYF. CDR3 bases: TGCGCCAGCAGTGTAGGGACAGGGGCCTACGAGCAGTACTTC.

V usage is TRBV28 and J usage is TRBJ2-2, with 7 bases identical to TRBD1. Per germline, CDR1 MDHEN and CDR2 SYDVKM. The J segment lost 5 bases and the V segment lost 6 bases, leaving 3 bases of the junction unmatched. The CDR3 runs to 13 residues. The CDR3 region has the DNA TGTGCCAGCAGCCCGACAGGGACCGGGGAGCTGTTTTTT. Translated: CASSPTGTGELFF.

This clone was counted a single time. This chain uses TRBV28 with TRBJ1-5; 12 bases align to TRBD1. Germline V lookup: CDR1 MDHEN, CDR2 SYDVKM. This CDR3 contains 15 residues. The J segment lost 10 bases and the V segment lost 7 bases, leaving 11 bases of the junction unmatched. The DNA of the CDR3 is TGTGCCAGCACCATCGGGACAGGGGGCGATTTTCCCCAGCATTTT. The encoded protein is CASTIGTGGDFPQHF.

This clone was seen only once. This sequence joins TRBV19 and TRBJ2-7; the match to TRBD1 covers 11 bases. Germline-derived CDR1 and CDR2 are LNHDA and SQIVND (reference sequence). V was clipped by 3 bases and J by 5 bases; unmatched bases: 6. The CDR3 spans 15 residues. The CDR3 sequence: CASSIWGQGDHEQYF. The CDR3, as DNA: TGTGCCAGTAGTATCTGGGGACAGGGGGACCACGAGCAGTACTTC.